Given below is one T cell receptor beta chain in context. One end of the junction fails to match germline, which may point to a read error. Then a second PCR, running about 6 to 11 cycles, was carried out with a sample-barcoded 5' primer and a J-beta primer mix. TCRdb reprocessed the 5' RACE reads via MiXCR and lists one record per CDR3 protein. The repertoire includes under 1,100,000 distinct CDR3 sequences, almost 25% of them detected once, and less than 0.75% sits in the top ten. The data are from a study of blood T cells in healthy people across ages. CDR3 length: 16 residues. Germline CDR1 and CDR2: LGHNA and YSLEER. This same sample was also taken into another study, of T cells of mothers and their children. As that study records: Three mothers and their six children, all healthy Caucasians, donated.

The sample consisted of blood. The gene calls are TRBV4-3 and TRBJ2-3; 8 bases align to TRBD2. The sequence was obtained from a girl aged 2 to 9 in good health. The CDR3, as DNA: TGCGCCAGCAGCCAGGACGGGGCGGGGGGCACAGATACGCAGTGTTTT. Protein product: CASSQDGAGGTDTQCF.